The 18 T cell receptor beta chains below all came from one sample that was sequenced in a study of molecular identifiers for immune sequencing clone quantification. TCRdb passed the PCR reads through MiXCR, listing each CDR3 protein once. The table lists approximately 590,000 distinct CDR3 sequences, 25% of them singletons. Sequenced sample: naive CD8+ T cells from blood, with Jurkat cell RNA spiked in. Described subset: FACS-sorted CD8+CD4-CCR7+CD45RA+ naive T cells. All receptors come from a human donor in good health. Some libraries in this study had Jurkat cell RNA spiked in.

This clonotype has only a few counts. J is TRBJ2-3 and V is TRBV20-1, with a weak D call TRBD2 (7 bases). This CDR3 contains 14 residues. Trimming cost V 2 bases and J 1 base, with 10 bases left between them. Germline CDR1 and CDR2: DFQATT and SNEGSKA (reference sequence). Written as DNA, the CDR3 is TGCAGTGCTAGAAGGGGGGGTGGCACAGATACGCAGTATTTT. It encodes CSARRGGGTDTQYF.

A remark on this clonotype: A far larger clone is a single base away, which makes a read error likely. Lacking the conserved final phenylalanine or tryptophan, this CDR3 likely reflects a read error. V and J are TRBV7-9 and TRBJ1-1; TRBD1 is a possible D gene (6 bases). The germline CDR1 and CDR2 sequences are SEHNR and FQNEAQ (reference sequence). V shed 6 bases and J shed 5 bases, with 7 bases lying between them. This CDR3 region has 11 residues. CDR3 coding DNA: TGTGCCAGCAGAAGGGGGACTGAAGCTTTCGTT. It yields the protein CASRRGTEAFV.

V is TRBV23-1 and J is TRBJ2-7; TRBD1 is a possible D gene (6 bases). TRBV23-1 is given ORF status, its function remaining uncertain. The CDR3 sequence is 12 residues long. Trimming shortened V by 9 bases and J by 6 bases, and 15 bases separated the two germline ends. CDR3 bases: TGCGCCAGTACCTCAGGGGATTGCGAGCAGTACTTC. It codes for CASTSGDCEQYF.

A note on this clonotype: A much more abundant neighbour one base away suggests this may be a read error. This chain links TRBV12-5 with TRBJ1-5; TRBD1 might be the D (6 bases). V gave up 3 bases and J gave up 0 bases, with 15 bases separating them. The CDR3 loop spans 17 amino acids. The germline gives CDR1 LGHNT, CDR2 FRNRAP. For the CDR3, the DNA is TGTGCTAGTGGTTTTTTAACCAACAGGGTTAGCAATCAGCCCCAGCATTTT. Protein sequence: CASGFLTNRVSNQPQHF.

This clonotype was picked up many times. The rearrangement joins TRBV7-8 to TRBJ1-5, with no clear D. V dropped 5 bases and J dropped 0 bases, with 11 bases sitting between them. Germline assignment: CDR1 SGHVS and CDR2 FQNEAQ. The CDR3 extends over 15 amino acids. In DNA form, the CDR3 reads TGTGCCAGCAGCCACGCGATGAATAGCAATCAGCCCCAGCATTTT. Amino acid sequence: CASSHAMNSNQPQHF.

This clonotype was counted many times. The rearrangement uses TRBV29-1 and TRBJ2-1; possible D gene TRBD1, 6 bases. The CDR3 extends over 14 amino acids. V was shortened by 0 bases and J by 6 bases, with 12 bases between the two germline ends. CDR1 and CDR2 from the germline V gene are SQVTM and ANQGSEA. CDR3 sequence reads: CSVEDRQDSNEQFF. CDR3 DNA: TGCAGCGTTGAAGATCGTCAGGACAGCAATGAGCAGTTCTTC.

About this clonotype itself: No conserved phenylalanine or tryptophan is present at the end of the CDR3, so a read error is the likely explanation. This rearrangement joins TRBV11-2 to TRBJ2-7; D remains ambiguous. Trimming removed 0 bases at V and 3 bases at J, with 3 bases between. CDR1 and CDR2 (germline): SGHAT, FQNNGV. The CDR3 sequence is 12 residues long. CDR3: CASSLDSYEQYL. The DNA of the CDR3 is TGTGCCAGCAGCTTAGATAGCTACGAGCAGTACCTC.

The CDR3 is CASAWGARTDTQYF. The CDR3 DNA reads as TGTGCCAGCGCTTGGGGGGCCCGCACAGATACGCAGTATTTT. This rearrangement joins TRBV7-9 to TRBJ2-3, with D possibly being TRBD1 or TRBD2 (6 bases each). Trimming left V 8 bases short and J 1 base short, with 13 bases between. Germline CDR1 is SEHNR and CDR2 is FQNEAQ (reference sequence). The CDR3 has 14 amino acids.

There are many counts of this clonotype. The CDR3: CASSAGTGSGTEAFF. The CDR3 DNA follows: TGTGCCAGCAGCGCCGGGACAGGGTCGGGCACTGAAGCTTTCTTT. This chain uses TRBV5-5 with TRBJ1-1; 9 positions agree with TRBD1. The germline CDR1 and CDR2 sequences are SGHKS and YYEKEE (reference sequence). The J segment lost 4 bases and the V segment lost 4 bases, leaving 8 bases of the junction unmatched. The CDR3 has 15 amino acids.

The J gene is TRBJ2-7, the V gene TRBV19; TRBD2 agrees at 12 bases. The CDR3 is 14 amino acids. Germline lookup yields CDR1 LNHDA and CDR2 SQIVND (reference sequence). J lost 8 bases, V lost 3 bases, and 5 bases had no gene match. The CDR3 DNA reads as TGTGCCAGTAGTATTGGGACTAGCGGGCCTAAGCAGTACTTC. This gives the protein CASSIGTSGPKQYF.

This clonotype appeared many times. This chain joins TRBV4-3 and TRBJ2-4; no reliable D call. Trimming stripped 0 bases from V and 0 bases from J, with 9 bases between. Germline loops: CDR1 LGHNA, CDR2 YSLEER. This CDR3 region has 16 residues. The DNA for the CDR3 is TGCGCCAGCAGCCAAGATCGAATCCTAGCCAAAAACATTCAGTACTTC. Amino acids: CASSQDRILAKNIQYF.

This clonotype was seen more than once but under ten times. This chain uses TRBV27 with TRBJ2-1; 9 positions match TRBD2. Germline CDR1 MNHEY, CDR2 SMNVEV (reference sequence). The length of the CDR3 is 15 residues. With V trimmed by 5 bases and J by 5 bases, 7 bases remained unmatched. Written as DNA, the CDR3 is TGTGCCAGCAGTCCCGGACTAGCGAGTAACAATGAGCAGTTCTTC. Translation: CASSPGLASNNEQFF.

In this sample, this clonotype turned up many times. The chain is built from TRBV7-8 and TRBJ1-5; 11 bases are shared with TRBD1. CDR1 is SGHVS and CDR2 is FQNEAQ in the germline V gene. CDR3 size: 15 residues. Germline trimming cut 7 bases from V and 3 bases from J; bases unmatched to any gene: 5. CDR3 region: CASTGTGGANQPQHF. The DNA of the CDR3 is TGTGCCAGCACCGGGACAGGGGGGGCCAATCAGCCCCAGCATTTT.

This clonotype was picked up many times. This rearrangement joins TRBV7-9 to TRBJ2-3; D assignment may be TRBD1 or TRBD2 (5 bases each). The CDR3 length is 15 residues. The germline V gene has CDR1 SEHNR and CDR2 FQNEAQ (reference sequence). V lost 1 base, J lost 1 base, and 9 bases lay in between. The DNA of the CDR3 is TGTGCCAGCAGCTTAGTGGGGACCGGCACAGATACGCAGTATTTT. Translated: CASSLVGTGTDTQYF.

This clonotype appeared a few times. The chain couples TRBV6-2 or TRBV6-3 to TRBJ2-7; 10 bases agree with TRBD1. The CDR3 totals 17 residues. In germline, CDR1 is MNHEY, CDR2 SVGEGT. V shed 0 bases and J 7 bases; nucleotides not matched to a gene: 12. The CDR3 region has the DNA TGTGCCAGCAGTTACTCGATTAGGGACAGGGGCCTTGGTGAGCAGTACTTC. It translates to CASSYSIRDRGLGEQYF.

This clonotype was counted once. Here the CDR3 DNA reads TGTGCCTGGAGTTCACCGGGACAGGGGACTGAAGCTTTCTTT. Amino acids: CAWSSPGQGTEAFF. The chain uses TRBV30 and TRBJ1-1; 10 positions agree with TRBD1. V shed 2 bases and J 5 bases; nucleotides not matched to a gene: 5. This CDR3 has 14 amino acids. CDR1 is GTSNPN, CDR2 SVGIG, per germline (reference sequence).

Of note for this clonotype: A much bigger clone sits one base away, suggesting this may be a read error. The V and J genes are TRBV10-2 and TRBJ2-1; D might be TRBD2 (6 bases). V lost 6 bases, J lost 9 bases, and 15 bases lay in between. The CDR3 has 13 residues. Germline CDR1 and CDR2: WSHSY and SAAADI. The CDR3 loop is CASRAGRVPEQFF. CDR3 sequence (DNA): TGCGCCAGCAGGGCGGGACGGGTCCCTGAGCAGTTCTTC.

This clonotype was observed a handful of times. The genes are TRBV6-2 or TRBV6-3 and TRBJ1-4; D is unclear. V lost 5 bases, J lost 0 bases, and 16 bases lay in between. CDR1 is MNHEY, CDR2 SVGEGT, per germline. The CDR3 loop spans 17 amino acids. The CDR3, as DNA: TGTGCCAGCAGTGGTCCTCCGGTTTTTTCAACTAATGAAAAACTGTTTTTT. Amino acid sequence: CASSGPPVFSTNEKLFF.